This TCR beta chain was captured by sequencing in a study of spatial heterogeneity in lung cancer. This clonotype is classed as medium-sized. This beta chain lies outside the target of a library built for alpha chains; its clone size means little. Every individual TCR cDNA molecule carried its own unique molecular identifier, which allowed correction of PCR and sequencing errors. TCRdb reprocessed the 5' RACE reads with MiXCR, giving one entry per CDR3 protein. The sample yields a few thousand distinct CDR3 sequences, approximately 30% seen once. Time point of the sample: sample taken at primary tumor resection. No cell sorting; template was whole RNA from tumor, lung tissue or PBMC. The clonotype originates from a female donor with early-stage non-small cell lung cancer. The sample was PBMCs, taken at surgery.

In nucleotides, the CDR3 is TGCGCCAGCAGCCAAGTCTTGGTTGAGGACGGCACCGGGGAGCTGTTTTTT. It is translated as CASSQVLVEDGTGELFF. The rearrangement uses TRBV4-3 and TRBJ2-2; no definite D call. The germline V and J ends were trimmed by 1 base and 4 bases, with 16 bases remaining between them. The CDR3 contains 17 residues. Germline V gene data show CDR1 as LGHNA and CDR2 as YSLEER.